This T cell receptor beta chain was identified during a study of blood T cells in healthy people across ages. The germline V and J ends were trimmed by 2 bases and 4 bases, with 7 bases remaining between them. The CDR3 is 12 amino acids. Germline assignment: CDR1 GTSNPN and CDR2 SVGIG (reference sequence). PCR was performed a second time for about 7 to 12 cycles using a sample-barcoded 5' primer and a J-beta primer mix. TCRdb reprocessed the 5' RACE reads via MiXCR and lists one record per CDR3 protein. Here the sample spans hundreds of thousands of distinct CDR3 sequences, roughly 32% being singletons. This clonotype was observed at least ten times.

The sequenced sample was blood. The clonotype was recovered from a woman over 75 in good health. The genes are TRBV30 and TRBJ2-3; D not resolved. In nucleotides, the CDR3 is TGTGCCTGGAGTACGTCTGCAGATACGCAGTATTTT. Its translation is CAWSTSADTQYF.